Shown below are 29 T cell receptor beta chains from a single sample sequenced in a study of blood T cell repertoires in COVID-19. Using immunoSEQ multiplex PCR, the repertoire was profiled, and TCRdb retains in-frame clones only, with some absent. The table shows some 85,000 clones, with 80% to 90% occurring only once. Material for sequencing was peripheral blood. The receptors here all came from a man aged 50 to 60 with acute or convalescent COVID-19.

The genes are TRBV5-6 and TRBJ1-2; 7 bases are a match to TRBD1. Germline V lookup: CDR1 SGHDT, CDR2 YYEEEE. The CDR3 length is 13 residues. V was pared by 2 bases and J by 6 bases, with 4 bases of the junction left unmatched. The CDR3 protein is CASSFPGGDGYTF. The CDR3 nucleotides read TGTGCCAGCAGCTTCCCAGGGGGTGATGGCTACACCTTC.

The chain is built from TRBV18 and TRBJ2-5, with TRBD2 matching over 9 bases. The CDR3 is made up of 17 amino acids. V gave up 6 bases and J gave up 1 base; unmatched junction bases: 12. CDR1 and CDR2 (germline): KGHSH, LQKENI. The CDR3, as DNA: TGTGCCAGCTCCCAAAACAGCAATAGCGGGGGCCAAGAGACCCAGTACTTC. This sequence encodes CASSQNSNSGGQETQYF. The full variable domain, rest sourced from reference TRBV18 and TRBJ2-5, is NAGVMQNPRHLVRRRGQEARLRCSPMKGHSHVYWYRQLPEEGLKFMVYLQKENIIDESGMPKERFSAEFPKEGPSILRIQQVVRGDSAAYFCASSQNSNSGGQETQYFGPGTRLLVL.

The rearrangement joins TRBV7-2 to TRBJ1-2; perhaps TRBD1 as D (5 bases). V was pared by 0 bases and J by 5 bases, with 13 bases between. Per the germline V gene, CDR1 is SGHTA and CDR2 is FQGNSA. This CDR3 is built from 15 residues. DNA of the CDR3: TGTGCCAGCAGCTTAGCTTTCGGGCAGGGTTATGGCTACACCTTC. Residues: CASSLAFGQGYGYTF.

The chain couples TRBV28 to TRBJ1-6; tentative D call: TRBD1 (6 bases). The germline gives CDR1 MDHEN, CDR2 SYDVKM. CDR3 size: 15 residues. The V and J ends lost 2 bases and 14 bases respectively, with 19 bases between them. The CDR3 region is CASSLTGTRSSALHF. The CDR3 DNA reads TGTGCCAGCAGTTTAACCGGGACAAGGTCCTCGGCCCTCCACTTT.

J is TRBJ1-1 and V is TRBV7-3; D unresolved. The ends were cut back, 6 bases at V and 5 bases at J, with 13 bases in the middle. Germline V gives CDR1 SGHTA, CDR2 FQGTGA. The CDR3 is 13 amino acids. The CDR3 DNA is TGTGCCAGCAGTCAGAACCCCGGGACTGAAGCTTTCTTT. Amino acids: CASSQNPGTEAFF.

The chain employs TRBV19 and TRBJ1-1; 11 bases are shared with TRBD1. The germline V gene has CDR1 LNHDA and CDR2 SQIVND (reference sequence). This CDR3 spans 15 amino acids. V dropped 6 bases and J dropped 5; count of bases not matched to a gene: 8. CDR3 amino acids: CASRTGTGGRTEAFF. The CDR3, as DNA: TGTGCCAGTAGAACCGGGACAGGGGGACGAACTGAAGCTTTCTTT.

The CDR3 DNA is TGTGCCAGCTTGGACAGGGGGCAATATGGCTACACCTTC. Its translation: CASLDRGQYGYTF. V and J are TRBV28 and TRBJ1-2; 11 bases fit TRBD1. J gave up 5 bases and V 8 bases, and 4 bases lay outside the gene matches. Germline loops: CDR1 MDHEN, CDR2 SYDVKM. CDR3 length: 13 amino acids.

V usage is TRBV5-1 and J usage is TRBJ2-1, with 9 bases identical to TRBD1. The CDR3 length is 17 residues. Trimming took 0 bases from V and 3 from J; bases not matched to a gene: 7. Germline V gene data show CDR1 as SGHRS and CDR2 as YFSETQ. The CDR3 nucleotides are TGCGCCAGCAGCTTGGTACCGGGACAGGGTGTCTACAATGAGCAGTTCTTC. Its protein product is CASSLVPGQGVYNEQFF.

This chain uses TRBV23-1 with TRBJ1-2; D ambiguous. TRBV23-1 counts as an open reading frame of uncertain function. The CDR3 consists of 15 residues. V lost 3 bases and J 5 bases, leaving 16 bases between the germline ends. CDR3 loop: CASSQNQEGKYGYTF. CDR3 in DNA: TGCGCCAGCAGTCAGAACCAGGAGGGAAAATATGGCTACACCTTC.

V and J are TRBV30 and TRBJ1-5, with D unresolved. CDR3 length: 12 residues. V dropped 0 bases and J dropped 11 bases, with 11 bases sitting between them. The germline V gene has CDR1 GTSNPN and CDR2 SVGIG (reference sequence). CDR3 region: CAWSVGGGAQHF. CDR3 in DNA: TGTGCCTGGAGTGTTGGAGGAGGAGCCCAGCATTTT.

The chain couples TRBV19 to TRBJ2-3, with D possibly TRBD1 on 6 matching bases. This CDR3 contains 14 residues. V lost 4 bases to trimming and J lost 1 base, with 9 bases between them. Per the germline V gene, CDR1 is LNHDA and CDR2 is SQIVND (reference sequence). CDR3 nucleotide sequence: TGTGCCAGTAGTAAGGACAGCGGCACAGATACGCAGTATTTT. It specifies CASSKDSGTDTQYF.

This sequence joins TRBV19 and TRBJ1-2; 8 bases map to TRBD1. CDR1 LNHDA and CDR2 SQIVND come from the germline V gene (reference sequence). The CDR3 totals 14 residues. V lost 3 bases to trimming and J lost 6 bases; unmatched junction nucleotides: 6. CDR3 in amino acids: CASSIDRGRDGYTF. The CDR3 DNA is TGTGCCAGTAGTATCGACAGGGGACGAGATGGCTACACCTTC.

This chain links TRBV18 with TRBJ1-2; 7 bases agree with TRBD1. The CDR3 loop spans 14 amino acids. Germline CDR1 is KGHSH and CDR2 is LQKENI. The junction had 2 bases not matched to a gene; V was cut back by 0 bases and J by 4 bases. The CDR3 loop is CASSPPAGGYGYTF. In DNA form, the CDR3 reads TGTGCCAGCTCACCACCAGCAGGGGGCTATGGCTACACCTTC.

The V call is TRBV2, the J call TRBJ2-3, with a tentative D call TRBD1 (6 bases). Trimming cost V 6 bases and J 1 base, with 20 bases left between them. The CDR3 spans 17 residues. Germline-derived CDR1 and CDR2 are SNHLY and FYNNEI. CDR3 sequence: CASRADDRKKRTDTQYF. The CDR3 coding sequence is TGTGCCAGCAGAGCCGACGACAGGAAAAAGCGCACAGATACGCAGTATTTT. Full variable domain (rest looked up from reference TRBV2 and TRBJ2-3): EPEVTQTPSHQVTQMGQEVILRCVPISNHLYFYWYRQILGQKVEFLVSFYNNEISEKSEIFDDQFSVERPDGSNFTLKIRSTKLEDSAMYFCASRADDRKKRTDTQYFGPGTRLTVL.

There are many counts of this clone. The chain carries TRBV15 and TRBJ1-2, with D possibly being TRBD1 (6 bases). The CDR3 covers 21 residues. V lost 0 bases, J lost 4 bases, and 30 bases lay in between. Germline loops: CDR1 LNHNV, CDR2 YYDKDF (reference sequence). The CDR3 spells CATSRDVVVLGQQAPAYGYTF. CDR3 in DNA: TGTGCCACCAGCAGAGATGTAGTGGTGTTAGGACAGCAAGCACCCGCCTATGGCTACACCTTC.

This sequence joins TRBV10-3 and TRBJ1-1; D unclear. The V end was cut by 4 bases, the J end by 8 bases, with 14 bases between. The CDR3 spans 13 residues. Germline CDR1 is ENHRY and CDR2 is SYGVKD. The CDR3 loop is CAISGTRTSEAFF. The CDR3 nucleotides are TGTGCCATCAGTGGGACCAGGACTTCCGAAGCTTTCTTT.

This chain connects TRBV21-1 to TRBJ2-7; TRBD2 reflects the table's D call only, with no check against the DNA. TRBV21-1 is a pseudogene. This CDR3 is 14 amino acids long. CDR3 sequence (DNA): TGTGCCAGCAGCAACCCCGGGACTACCTACGAGCAGTACGTC. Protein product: CASSNPGTTYEQYV.

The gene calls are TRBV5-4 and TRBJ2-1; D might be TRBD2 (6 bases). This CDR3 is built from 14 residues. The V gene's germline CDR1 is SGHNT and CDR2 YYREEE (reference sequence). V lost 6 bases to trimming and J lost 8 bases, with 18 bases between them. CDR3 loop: CASTLNLGGHEQFF. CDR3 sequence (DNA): TGTGCCAGCACTCTCAACCTCGGGGGTCATGAGCAGTTCTTC.

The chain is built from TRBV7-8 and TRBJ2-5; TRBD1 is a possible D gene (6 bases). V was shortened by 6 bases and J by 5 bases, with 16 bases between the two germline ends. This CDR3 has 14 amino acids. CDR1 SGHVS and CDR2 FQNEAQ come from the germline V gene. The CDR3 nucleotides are TGTGCCAGCAGACAAGACAGGCGTGGGGAGACCCAGTACTTC. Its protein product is CASRQDRRGETQYF.

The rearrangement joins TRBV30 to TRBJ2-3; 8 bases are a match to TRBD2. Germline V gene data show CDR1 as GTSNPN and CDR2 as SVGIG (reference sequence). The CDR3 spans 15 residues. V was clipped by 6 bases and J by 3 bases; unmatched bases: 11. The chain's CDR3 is CACPPGGGGTDTQYF. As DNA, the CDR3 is TGTGCCTGTCCCCCGGGAGGGGGGGGTACAGATACGCAGTATTTT.

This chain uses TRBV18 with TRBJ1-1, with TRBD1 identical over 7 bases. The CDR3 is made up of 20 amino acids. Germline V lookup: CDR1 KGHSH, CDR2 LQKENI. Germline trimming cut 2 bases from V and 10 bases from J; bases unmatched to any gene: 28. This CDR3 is CASSPMVPTGTVVSGWGAFF. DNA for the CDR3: TGTGCCAGCTCACCAATGGTACCTACCGGGACAGTTGTATCTGGTTGGGGAGCTTTCTTT.

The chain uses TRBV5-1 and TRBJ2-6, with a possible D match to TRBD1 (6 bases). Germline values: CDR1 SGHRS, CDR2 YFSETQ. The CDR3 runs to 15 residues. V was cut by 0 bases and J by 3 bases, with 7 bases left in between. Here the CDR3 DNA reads TGCGCCAGCAGCTTGGAAGGGGGTGGGGCCAACGTCCTGACTTTC. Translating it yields CASSLEGGGANVLTF. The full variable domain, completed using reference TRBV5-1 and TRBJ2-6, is KAGVTQTPRYLIKTRGQQVTLSCSPISGHRSVSWYQQTPGQGLQFLFEYFSETQRNKGNFPGRFSGRQFSNSRSEMNVSTLELGDSALYLCASSLEGGGANVLTFGAGSRLTVL.

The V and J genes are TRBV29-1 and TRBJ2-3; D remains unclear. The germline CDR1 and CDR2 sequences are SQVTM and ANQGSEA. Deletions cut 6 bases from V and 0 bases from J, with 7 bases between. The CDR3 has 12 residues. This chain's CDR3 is CSVEASTDTQYF. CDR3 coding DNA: TGCAGCGTAGAGGCTAGCACAGATACGCAGTATTTT.

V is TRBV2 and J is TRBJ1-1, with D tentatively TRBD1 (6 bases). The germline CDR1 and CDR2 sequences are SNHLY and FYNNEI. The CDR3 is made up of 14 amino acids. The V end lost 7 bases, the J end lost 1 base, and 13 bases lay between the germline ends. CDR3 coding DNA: TGTGCCAGCAACCGGGACACCTCGAACACTGAAGCTTTCTTT. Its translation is CASNRDTSNTEAFF. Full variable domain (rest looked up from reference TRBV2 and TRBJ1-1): EPEVTQTPSHQVTQMGQEVILRCVPISNHLYFYWYRQILGQKVEFLVSFYNNEISEKSEIFDDQFSVERPDGSNFTLKIRSTKLEDSAMYFCASNRDTSNTEAFFGQGTRLTVV.

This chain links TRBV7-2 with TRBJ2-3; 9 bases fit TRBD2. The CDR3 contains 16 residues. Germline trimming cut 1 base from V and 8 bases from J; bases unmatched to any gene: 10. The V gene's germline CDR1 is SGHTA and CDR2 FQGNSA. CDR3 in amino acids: CASSLDIAGGRSTQYF. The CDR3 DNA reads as TGTGCCAGCAGCTTAGATATCGCGGGGGGGCGATCTACGCAGTATTTT. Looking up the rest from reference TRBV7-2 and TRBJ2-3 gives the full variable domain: GAGVSQSPSNKVTEKGKDVELRCDPISGHTALYWYRQSLGQGLEFLIYFQGNSAPDKSGLPSDRFSAERTGGSVSTLTIQRTQQEDSAVYLCASSLDIAGGRSTQYFGPGTRLTVL.

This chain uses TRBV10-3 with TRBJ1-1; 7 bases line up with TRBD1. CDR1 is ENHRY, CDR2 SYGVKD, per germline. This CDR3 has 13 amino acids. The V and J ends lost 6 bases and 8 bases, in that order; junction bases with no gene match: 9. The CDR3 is CAIRTDIGGEAFF. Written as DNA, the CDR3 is TGTGCCATCAGAACTGATATAGGGGGCGAAGCTTTCTTT.

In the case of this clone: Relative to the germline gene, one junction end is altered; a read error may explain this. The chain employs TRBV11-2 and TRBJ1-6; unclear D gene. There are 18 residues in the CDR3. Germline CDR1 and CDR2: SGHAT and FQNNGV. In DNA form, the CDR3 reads TGTGCCAGCAGCTTGCTTGTGTCCGGGAGCTCCTATAATTCACCCCCCCACTTT. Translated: CASSLLVSGSSYNSPPHF.

The CDR3 coding sequence is TGTGCCAGCAGCTTAGGACAGGCCCAGAAAAACTTATTTTTT. It specifies CASSLGQAQKNLFF. This sequence joins TRBV9 and TRBJ1-4; 7 nucleotides line up with TRBD1. The germline CDR1 and CDR2 sequences are SGDLS and YYNGEE. The V segment lost 4 bases and the J segment 17 bases; nucleotides outside the gene matches: 17. The CDR3 extends over 14 amino acids.

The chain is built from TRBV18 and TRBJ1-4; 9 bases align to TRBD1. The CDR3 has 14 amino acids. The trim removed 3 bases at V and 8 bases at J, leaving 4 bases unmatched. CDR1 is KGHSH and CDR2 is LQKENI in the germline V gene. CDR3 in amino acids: CASSPGQGSEKLFF. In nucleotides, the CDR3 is TGTGCCAGCTCACCGGGACAGGGTTCGGAAAAACTGTTTTTT.